The 10 T cell receptor beta chains in this list originate from one sample, sequenced in a study of T cells in Graves' hyperthyroidism and ophthalmopathy. Template material for amplifying TCR beta CDR3 regions consisted of RNA transcripts. In the first-round RT-PCR of the TCR CDR3, the HTBI primer set was used. TCRdb processed the multiplex PCR reads anew with MiXCR; each CDR3 protein has one entry. The sample consists of some 250,000 distinct CDR3 sequences, roughly 14% of them appearing once. The sequenced material came from blood. These receptors all come from a woman aged 35 to 49 with Graves' hyperthyroidism that later progressed to Graves' ophthalmopathy.

This clonotype has a count of ten or more. The V and J genes are TRBV9 and TRBJ2-7; TRBD2 agrees at 10 bases. CDR3 length equals 15 residues. Germline V CDR1 and CDR2: SGDLS, YYNGEE. Losses at the gene ends were 4 bases for V and 3 bases for J; bases not matched to a gene: 7. The CDR3 here is CASSPPSGSVYEQYF. The CDR3 DNA sequence: TGTGCCAGCAGCCCGCCTAGCGGGAGTGTCTACGAGCAGTACTTC.

This clonotype appeared many times. V usage is TRBV3-1 and J usage is TRBJ2-1; D call uncertain. CDR3 length: 16 amino acids. The germline V gene has CDR1 LGHDT and CDR2 YNNKEL (reference sequence). The V gene lost 3 bases and the J gene lost 0 bases, with 12 bases spanning the gap. In DNA, the CDR3 is TGTGCCAGCAGCCACCATCGGGTAAGCTCCTACAATGAGCAGTTCTTC. Amino acids: CASSHHRVSSYNEQFF.

This clonotype has a count of ten or more. The chain combines TRBV7-2 with TRBJ1-5; D remains unclear. Looked up from germline, CDR1 is SGHTA and CDR2 is FQGNSA. This CDR3 is built from 12 residues. V was pared by 5 bases and J by 5 bases, with 7 bases between. CDR3 loop: CASSVNYQPQHF. For the CDR3, the DNA is TGTGCCAGCAGCGTAAATTATCAGCCCCAGCATTTT.

This clonotype was seen a handful of times. The V call is TRBV7-9, the J call TRBJ1-3; weak D call: TRBD1 (5 bases). V lost 11 bases to trimming and J lost 4 bases, with 18 bases between them. Germline V gene lookup returns CDR1 SEHNR and CDR2 FQNEAQ (reference sequence). This CDR3 region has 14 residues. The CDR3 loop is CAGSRRGTGNTIYF. The CDR3 nucleotides read TGTGCCGGCTCAAGGAGGGGAACCGGAAACACCATATATTTT.

This clonotype has only a few counts. This chain uses TRBV6-5 with TRBJ2-5; D may match TRBD1 or TRBD2 (6 bases each). From germline, CDR1 is MNHEY and CDR2 SVGAGI. The CDR3 is 17 amino acids. Trimming removed 2 bases from V and 1 base from J, with 17 bases in between. CDR3 sequence reads: CASSYRQTGAIQETQYF. The CDR3 DNA sequence: TGTGCCAGCAGTTACCGACAGACGGGGGCCATCCAAGAGACCCAGTACTTC.

This chain uses TRBV2 with TRBJ2-5, with D possibly matching TRBD1 (6 bases). V lost 7 bases to trimming and J lost 4 bases, with 19 bases between them. Germline-derived CDR1 and CDR2 are SNHLY and FYNNEI. The CDR3 runs 15 residues. The CDR3 loop reads CASTEGQGSRETQYF. The CDR3 DNA sequence: TGTGCCAGCACCGAAGGTCAGGGGAGTAGAGAGACCCAGTACTTC.

The V gene is TRBV28, the J gene TRBJ1-2, with D tentatively TRBD1 (5 bases). CDR1 and CDR2 from the germline V gene are MDHEN and SYDVKM. The CDR3 is 14 residues long. Deletions cut 3 bases from V and 4 bases from J, with 12 bases between. CDR3: CASSFEAQGYGYTF. The CDR3 DNA follows: TGTGCCAGCAGTTTTGAGGCCCAGGGCTATGGCTACACCTTC.

This clonotype was seen a handful of times. The chain carries TRBV15 and TRBJ2-3; D remains unclear. In germline, CDR1 is LNHNV, CDR2 YYDKDF (reference sequence). The CDR3 runs 12 residues. Trimming cost V 5 bases and J 4 bases, with 7 bases left between them. In DNA, the CDR3 is TGTGCCACCAGCTGGCCAGCAGATACGCAGTATTTT. Amino acid sequence: CATSWPADTQYF.

This clonotype appeared many times. The V and J genes are TRBV12-3 or TRBV12-4 and TRBJ2-7, with a possible D match to TRBD1 (7 bases). CDR3 length: 15 residues. The germline V and J ends were trimmed by 4 bases and 5 bases, with 18 bases remaining between them. CDR3 loop: CASSSGATGIHEQYF. As DNA, the CDR3 is TGTGCCAGCAGTTCGGGGGCGACAGGGATTCACGAGCAGTACTTC.

This clonotype was observed a handful of times. The gene calls are TRBV7-9 and TRBJ2-5, with D perhaps matching TRBD1 (6 bases). The germline gives CDR1 SEHNR, CDR2 FQNEAQ (reference sequence). Trimming pared 5 bases from V and 6 bases from J, leaving 16 bases between. This CDR3 spans 14 amino acids. The CDR3 DNA follows: TGTGCCAGCAGCCCCGCCGAGGGGGTAAAGACCCAGTACTTC. Translating gives CASSPAEGVKTQYF.